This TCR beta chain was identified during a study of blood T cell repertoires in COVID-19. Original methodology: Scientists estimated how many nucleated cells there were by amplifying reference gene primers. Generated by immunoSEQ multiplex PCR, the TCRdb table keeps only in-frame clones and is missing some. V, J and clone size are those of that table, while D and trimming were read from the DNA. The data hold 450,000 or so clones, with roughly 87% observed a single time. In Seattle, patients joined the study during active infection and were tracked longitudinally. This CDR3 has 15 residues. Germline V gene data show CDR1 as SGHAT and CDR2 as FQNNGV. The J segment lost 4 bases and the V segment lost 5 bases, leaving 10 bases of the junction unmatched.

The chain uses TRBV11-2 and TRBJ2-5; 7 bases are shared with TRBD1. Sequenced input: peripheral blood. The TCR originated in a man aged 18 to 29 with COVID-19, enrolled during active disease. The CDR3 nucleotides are TGTGCCAGCAGCCCAGGACAGGCCACCGGAGAGACCCAGTACTTC. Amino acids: CASSPGQATGETQYF.